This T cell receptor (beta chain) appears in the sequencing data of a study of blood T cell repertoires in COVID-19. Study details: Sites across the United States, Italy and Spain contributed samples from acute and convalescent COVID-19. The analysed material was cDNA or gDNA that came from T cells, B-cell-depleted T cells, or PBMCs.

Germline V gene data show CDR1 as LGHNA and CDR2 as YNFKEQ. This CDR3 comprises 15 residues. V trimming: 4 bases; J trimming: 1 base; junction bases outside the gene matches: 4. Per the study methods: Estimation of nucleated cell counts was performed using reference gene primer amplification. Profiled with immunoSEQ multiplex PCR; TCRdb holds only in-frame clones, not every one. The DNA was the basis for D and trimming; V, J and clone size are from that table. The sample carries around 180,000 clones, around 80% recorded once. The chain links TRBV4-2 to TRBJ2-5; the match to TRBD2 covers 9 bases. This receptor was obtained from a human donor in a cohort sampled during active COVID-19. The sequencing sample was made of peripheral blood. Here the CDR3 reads CASSRRGGAQETQYF. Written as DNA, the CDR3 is TGTGCCAGCAGCCGTCGCGGGGGGGCCCAAGAGACCCAGTACTTC.